The source of this T cell receptor beta chain is a study of OX40 agonist ivuxolimab in advanced cancers. Sequencing was performed with immunoSEQ multiplex PCR; in TCRdb, only in-frame clones are kept and a portion is missing. The sample lists about 100,000 clones; more than 75% were seen once. CDR1 and CDR2 from the germline V gene are MNHEY and SVGAGI. The CDR3 has 14 amino acids. V was pared by 6 bases and J by 2 bases, with 11 bases between. Study findings and constraints: At doses 0.1 to 3.0 mg/kg, CD4+ and CD8+ clones expanded. CD4+ T cells averaged fewer expanded clones than CD8+ T cells. Among the lowest peripheral clonal expansion occurred in 0.1-3.0 mg/kg partial responders.

This clone was recorded once. Its antigen remains unknown. The chain carries TRBV6-5 and TRBJ2-1; either TRBD1 or TRBD2 may fit D (5 bases each). The sample here was CD4+ or CD8+ T cells sorted from blood, taken in a trial of the OX40 agonist ivuxolimab. This clonotype originated in an adult with an advanced solid tumor such as melanoma, head and neck, liver or kidney cancer. CDR3 in DNA: TGTGCCAGCAGGCCCCGGGACCCCTACAATGAGCAGTTCTTC. It encodes CASRPRDPYNEQFF.